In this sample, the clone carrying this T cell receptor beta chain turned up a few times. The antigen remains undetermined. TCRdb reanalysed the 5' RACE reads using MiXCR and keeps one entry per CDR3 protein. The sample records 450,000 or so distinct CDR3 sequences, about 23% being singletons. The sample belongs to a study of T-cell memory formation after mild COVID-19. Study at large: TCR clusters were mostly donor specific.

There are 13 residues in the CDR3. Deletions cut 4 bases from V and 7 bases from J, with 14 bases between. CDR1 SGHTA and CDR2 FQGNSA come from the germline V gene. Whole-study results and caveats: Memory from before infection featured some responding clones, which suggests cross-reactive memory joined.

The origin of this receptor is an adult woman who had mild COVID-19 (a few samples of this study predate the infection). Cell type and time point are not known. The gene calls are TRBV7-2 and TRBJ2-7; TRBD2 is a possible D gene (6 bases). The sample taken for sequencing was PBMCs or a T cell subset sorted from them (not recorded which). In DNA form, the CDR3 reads TGTGCCAGCAGCTCCTCGGAGGGCCGGGAGCAGTACTTC. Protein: CASSSSEGREQYF.